These T cell receptor beta chains were read from a single sample in a study of STAT5B mutations in CD4+ large granular lymphocyte leukemia. Profiling relied on immunoSEQ multiplex PCR, and the TCRdb table lists in-frame clones only, not all of them. This table holds 15,000 to 20,000 clones, roughly 84% found once. The sample comprised CD4+ T cells from blood buffy coats. These receptors originate from a human donor in good health. The CDR3 runs from the conserved cysteine through the conserved F or W. Each record gives: V gene, clone size, J gene, D gene, CDR3 DNA, CDR3 protein. The D gene is left open where the match is weak. Clone size is stated in some rows and not others, as once, few, many or a class when expanded.

TRBV19	NA	TRBJ2-3	TRBD2	TGTGCCAGTAGTGGGGGACTAGCGGGCGGCACAGATACGCAGTATTTT	CASSGGLAGGTDTQYF
TRBV18	NA	TRBJ1-5	NA	TGTGCCAGCTCACCGACGGGGGCTTATAGCAATCAGCCCCAGCATTTT	CASSPTGAYSNQPQHF
TRBV2	once	TRBJ2-3	TRBD2	TGTGCCAGCAGTCGGACTAGCGGGAGAGGCACAGATACGCAGTATTTT	CASSRTSGRGTDTQYF
TRBV18	NA	TRBJ2-3	NA	TGTGCCAGCTCACCAATCTGGACAGATACGCAGTATTTT	CASSPIWTDTQYF
TRBV28	NA	TRBJ1-5	TRBD1	TGTGCCAGCAGTCCTGGGACAGGCGATCAGCCCCAGCATTTT	CASSPGTGDQPQHF
TRBV7-9	NA	TRBJ1-1	NA	TGTGCCAGCAGCTTTGCGGCGAACACTGAAGCTTTCTTT	CASSFAANTEAFF
TRBV10-1	NA	TRBJ2-5	TRBD1	TGCGCCAGCAGTCGGACAGGGGCGGGGGAGACCCAGTACTTC	CASSRTGAGETQYF
TRBV19	NA	TRBJ1-1	NA	TGTGCCAGTAGTGGGACGAAGCGGCGGGTAGGGACTGAAGCTTTCTTT	CASSGTKRRVGTEAFF
TRBV11-1	few	TRBJ2-7	NA	TGTGCCAGCAGCTTATCTGGGGTCGCCTCCTACGAGCAGTACTTC	CASSLSGVASYEQYF
TRBV10-1	NA	TRBJ2-1	NA	TGCGCCAGCAGTGAGCGGGGAGGGGGTGAGCAGTTCTTC	CASSERGGGEQFF
TRBV5-6	NA	TRBJ1-2	NA	TGTGCCAGCAGCTTTAAGGGCTACACCTTC	CASSFKGYTF